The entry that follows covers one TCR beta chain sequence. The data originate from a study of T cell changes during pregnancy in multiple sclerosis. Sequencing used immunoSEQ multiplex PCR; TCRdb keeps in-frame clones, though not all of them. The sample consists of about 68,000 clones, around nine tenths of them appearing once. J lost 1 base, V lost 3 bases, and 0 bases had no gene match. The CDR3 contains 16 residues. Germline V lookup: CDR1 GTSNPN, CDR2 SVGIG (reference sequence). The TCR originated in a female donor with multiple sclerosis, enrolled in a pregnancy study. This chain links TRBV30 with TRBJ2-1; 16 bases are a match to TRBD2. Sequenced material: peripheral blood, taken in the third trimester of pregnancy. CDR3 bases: TGTGCCTGGAGGGGACTAGCGGGAGGGTCCTACAATGAGCAGTTCTTC. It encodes CAWRGLAGGSYNEQFF.